Listed below are T cell receptor beta chains from one sample, sequenced in a study of cytomegalovirus exposure and HLA in healthy donors. The table came from immunoSEQ multiplex PCR; TCRdb's copy has only in-frame clones and leaves some out. Among over 100,000 clones listed, 81% were seen once. Sequencing used PBMCs. All receptors come from a woman in her 30s in good health and CMV-seronegative. Each CDR3 is given with its conserved first and last residue. The size of a clone is reported for some rows only, either as once, few or many, or as a class for expanded clones.

clone_size: -
cdr3_length: 14
j_call: TRBJ1-5
v_call: TRBV4-3
cdr3_aa: CASSQGQGNQPQHF

clone_size: few
cdr3_length: 16
j_call: TRBJ1-2
v_call: TRBV5-4
cdr3_aa: CASSLALSEESYGYTF

clone_size: -
cdr3_length: 15
j_call: TRBJ2-6
v_call: TRBV4-1
cdr3_aa: CASSAPPAGANVLTF

clone_size: -
cdr3_length: 13
j_call: TRBJ2-7
v_call: TRBV6-4
cdr3_aa: CASPWGGSNEQYF

clone_size: -
cdr3_length: 15
j_call: -
v_call: TRBV11-2
cdr3_aa: CASSAQPGLSYEQYF

clone_size: -
cdr3_length: 16
j_call: TRBJ2-2
v_call: TRBV7-3
cdr3_aa: CASSLRPGVATGELFF

clone_size: -
cdr3_length: 15
j_call: TRBJ2-1
v_call: TRBV11-3
cdr3_aa: CASSMNRQTSNEQFF

clone_size: few
cdr3_length: 13
j_call: TRBJ1-6
v_call: TRBV18
cdr3_aa: CASSPREPPPLHF

clone_size: -
cdr3_length: 15
j_call: TRBJ2-2
v_call: TRBV6-1
cdr3_aa: CASSGTSEWTGELFF

clone_size: -
cdr3_length: 12
j_call: TRBJ2-7
v_call: TRBV6-6
cdr3_aa: CASSNRDYEQYF

clone_size: -
cdr3_length: 13
j_call: TRBJ2-7
v_call: TRBV27
cdr3_aa: CASSSNGPYEQYF

clone_size: -
cdr3_length: 14
j_call: TRBJ2-7
v_call: TRBV7-9
cdr3_aa: CASSRMGASYEQYF

clone_size: -
cdr3_length: 16
j_call: TRBJ1-5
v_call: TRBV18
cdr3_aa: CASSPGDRGLDQPQHF

clone_size: -
cdr3_length: 16
j_call: TRBJ2-5
v_call: TRBV4-1
cdr3_aa: CASSQDRQGGGETQYF

clone_size: -
cdr3_length: 16
j_call: TRBJ2-3
v_call: TRBV12-5
cdr3_aa: CASGLVVAASTDTQYF

clone_size: few
cdr3_length: 16
j_call: TRBJ1-5
v_call: TRBV4-2
cdr3_aa: CASSQDADRVYQPQHF

clone_size: -
cdr3_length: 14
j_call: TRBJ2-3
v_call: TRBV30
cdr3_aa: CAWRLAGVIDTQYF

clone_size: few
cdr3_length: 14
j_call: TRBJ2-7
v_call: TRBV7-2
cdr3_aa: CASSLGQVVYEQYF

clone_size: -
cdr3_length: 12
j_call: TRBJ1-1
v_call: TRBV6-6
cdr3_aa: CASSPGQYEAFF

clone_size: -
cdr3_length: 15
j_call: TRBJ2-1
v_call: TRBV10-2
cdr3_aa: CASSEASGLYNEQFF

clone_size: -
cdr3_length: 16
j_call: TRBJ2-3
v_call: TRBV28
cdr3_aa: CASSPRRGTGWDTQYF

clone_size: -
cdr3_length: 14
j_call: TRBJ2-7
v_call: TRBV27
cdr3_aa: CASSLAGQGDEQYF

clone_size: -
cdr3_length: 14
j_call: TRBJ1-4
v_call: TRBV27
cdr3_aa: CASHPTGNHEKLFF

clone_size: -
cdr3_length: 17
j_call: TRBJ1-1
v_call: TRBV19
cdr3_aa: CASSIDPIHRSNTEAFF

clone_size: few
cdr3_length: 12
j_call: TRBJ1-2
v_call: TRBV5-4
cdr3_aa: CASSPGGNGYTF

clone_size: -
cdr3_length: 15
j_call: TRBJ2-7
v_call: TRBV27
cdr3_aa: CASSYGRAGSYEQYF

clone_size: -
cdr3_length: 16
j_call: TRBJ2-1
v_call: TRBV19
cdr3_aa: CASSIVFLEGYNEQFF

clone_size: -
cdr3_length: 14
j_call: TRBJ2-7
v_call: TRBV18
cdr3_aa: CASSRTGVPGEQYF

clone_size: -
cdr3_length: 16
j_call: TRBJ2-2
v_call: TRBV7-9
cdr3_aa: CASSLVASHNTGELFF

clone_size: -
cdr3_length: 15
j_call: TRBJ2-7
v_call: TRBV7-2
cdr3_aa: CASSLRGQQIYEQYF

clone_size: few
cdr3_length: 20
j_call: TRBJ2-2
v_call: TRBV10-3
cdr3_aa: CAISAGTSGDWRITTGELFF

clone_size: few
cdr3_length: 17
j_call: TRBJ2-2
v_call: TRBV7-9
cdr3_aa: CASSLLGASRSSGELFF

clone_size: -
cdr3_length: 16
j_call: TRBJ2-5
v_call: TRBV4-1
cdr3_aa: CASSQGPSGGTGTQYF

clone_size: -
cdr3_length: 14
j_call: TRBJ2-3
v_call: TRBV5-1
cdr3_aa: CASSLVGVGDTQYF

clone_size: -
cdr3_length: 15
j_call: TRBJ2-7
v_call: TRBV5-6
cdr3_aa: CASSLGQGIVYEQYF

clone_size: -
cdr3_length: 16
j_call: TRBJ2-3
v_call: TRBV7-2
cdr3_aa: CASSSMGPGATDTQYF

clone_size: -
cdr3_length: 15
j_call: -
v_call: TRBV4-1
cdr3_aa: CASSQSGAGGYEQYF

clone_size: -
cdr3_length: 14
j_call: TRBJ1-5
v_call: TRBV4-1
cdr3_aa: CASSQVGGRQPQHF

clone_size: -
cdr3_length: 15
j_call: TRBJ2-2
v_call: TRBV2
cdr3_aa: CASSEGLENTGELFF

clone_size: -
cdr3_length: 15
j_call: TRBJ2-7
v_call: TRBV5-1
cdr3_aa: CASSTQGASIDEQYF

clone_size: -
cdr3_length: 15
j_call: TRBJ2-2
v_call: TRBV6-6
cdr3_aa: CASSTTGSLTGELFF

clone_size: -
cdr3_length: 13
j_call: TRBJ1-1
v_call: TRBV6-5
cdr3_aa: CASSYRGTLEAFF

clone_size: once
cdr3_length: 20
j_call: TRBJ2-1
v_call: TRBV5-8
cdr3_aa: CASSLAPGLAGTSSYNEQFF

clone_size: -
cdr3_length: 15
j_call: TRBJ1-4
v_call: TRBV4-2
cdr3_aa: CASSPRQSTNEKLFF

clone_size: few
cdr3_length: 14
j_call: TRBJ1-4
v_call: TRBV6-1
cdr3_aa: CASSEAGLSEKLFF

clone_size: -
cdr3_length: 14
j_call: TRBJ2-2
v_call: TRBV7-9
cdr3_aa: CASSLGLGGGELFF

clone_size: -
cdr3_length: 12
j_call: TRBJ2-7
v_call: TRBV15
cdr3_aa: CATSRDTYEQYF

clone_size: once
cdr3_length: 14
j_call: TRBJ2-3
v_call: TRBV6-1
cdr3_aa: CASSPGLATDTQYF

clone_size: -
cdr3_length: 17
j_call: TRBJ1-2
v_call: TRBV4-1
cdr3_aa: CASSQSPQGAVPGGYTF

clone_size: -
cdr3_length: 15
j_call: TRBJ2-1
v_call: TRBV6-5
cdr3_aa: CASSTSGPSYNEQFF

clone_size: -
cdr3_length: 15
j_call: TRBJ2-4
v_call: TRBV7-2
cdr3_aa: CASSWDRGTKNIQYF

clone_size: -
cdr3_length: 15
j_call: TRBJ1-5
v_call: TRBV5-6
cdr3_aa: CASSLGQANNQPQHF

clone_size: -
cdr3_length: 16
j_call: TRBJ2-1
v_call: TRBV14
cdr3_aa: CASSQPGTSGHNEQFF